The 20 T cell receptor beta chains in this list originate from one sample, sequenced in a study of cytomegalovirus exposure and HLA in healthy donors. Vbeta (60) and Jbeta (13) primers were used in the PCR. Generated by immunoSEQ multiplex PCR, the TCRdb table keeps only in-frame clones and is missing some. The table lists about 94,000 clones, 60% to 80% of them singletons, with 3.5% to 4% in the top ten. Specimen: PBMCs. Source of these receptors: a woman aged 40 to 49 in good health and CMV-seronegative.

The chain combines TRBV9 with TRBJ2-1; D is ambiguous. The CDR3 extends over 16 amino acids. Between the trimmed V and J ends, which lost 0 bases and 0 bases, there was a span of 10 bases. Germline V CDR1 and CDR2: SGDLS, YYNGEE. In DNA, the CDR3 is TGTGCCAGCAGCGTAGCTACTCAAAGCTCCTACAATGAGCAGTTCTTC. It translates to CASSVATQSSYNEQFF. The full variable domain, completed using reference TRBV9 and TRBJ2-1, is DSGVTQTPKHLITATGQRVTLRCSPRSGDLSVYWYQQSLDQGLQFLIQYYNGEERAKGNILERFSAQQFPDLHSELNLSSLELGDSALYFCASSVATQSSYNEQFFGPGTRLTVL.

V and J are TRBV5-1 and TRBJ2-5; D is possibly TRBD2 (5 bases). From germline, CDR1 is SGHRS and CDR2 YFSETQ. V lost 4 bases and J 1 base, leaving 11 bases between the germline ends. The CDR3 runs 14 residues. CDR3 residues: CASSRPSSQETQYF. In DNA form, the CDR3 reads TGCGCCAGCAGCCGTCCTAGCAGCCAAGAGACCCAGTACTTC.

V is TRBV25-1 and J is TRBJ2-7; D is unclear. V lost 5 bases and J 3 bases, leaving 14 bases between the germline ends. The CDR3 runs 14 residues. Germline V gives CDR1 MGHDK, CDR2 SYGVNS. The CDR3 DNA is TGTGCCAGCAGTACCGGCCCCAGGATCTACGAGCAGTACTTC. Its translation is CASSTGPRIYEQYF.

Note on this clone: Relative to the germline gene, one junction end is altered; a read error may explain this. The V call is TRBV4-2, the J call TRBJ1-6, with D uncertain. This CDR3 has 13 residues. Germline CDR1 reads LGHNA; CDR2 reads YNFKEQ. DNA of the CDR3: TGTGCCAGCAGCCAGCAAACTGCCTCACCCCTCAACTTT. Its protein product is CASSQQTASPLNF.

J is TRBJ2-5 and V is TRBV5-4; D gene unclear. CDR1 SGHNT and CDR2 YYREEE come from the germline V gene (reference sequence). V was pared by 1 base and J by 7 bases, with 11 bases between. The CDR3 runs to 13 residues. The CDR3 spells CASSLFGFGTQYF. The DNA for the CDR3 is TGTGCCAGCAGCTTGTTCGGTTTTGGGACCCAGTACTTC. The complete variable domain, with remaining parts taken from reference TRBV5-4 and TRBJ2-5, reads ETGVTQSPTHLIKTRGQQVTLRCSSQSGHNTVSWYQQALGQGPQFIFQYYREEENGRGNFPPRFSGLQFPNYSSELNVNALELDDSALYLCASSLFGFGTQYFGPGTRLLVL.

The gene calls are TRBV4-2 and TRBJ1-1; 9 bases agree with TRBD1. This CDR3 comprises 17 residues. Germline V CDR1 and CDR2: LGHNA, YNFKEQ. With V trimmed by 1 base and J by 1 base, 7 bases remained unmatched. In DNA, the CDR3 is TGTGCCAGCAGCCAAGGGGGGACAGGGTCATGGAACACTGAAGCTTTCTTT. Translated: CASSQGGTGSWNTEAFF.

The chain carries TRBV6-5 and TRBJ1-1; tentatively, D is TRBD1 (6 bases). The V and J ends lost 6 bases and 9 bases respectively, with 17 bases between them. The CDR3 is 13 amino acids. Germline-derived CDR1 and CDR2 are MNHEY and SVGAGI. CDR3 in DNA: TGTGCCAGCAGATTCAGACAGGCCCTGAAAGCTTTCTTT. Amino acid sequence: CASRFRQALKAFF.

This sequence joins TRBV2 and TRBJ1-4, with 7 bases that match TRBD1. CDR3 length: 14 amino acids. Per germline, CDR1 SNHLY and CDR2 FYNNEI. V shed 8 bases, J shed 4 bases, and the junction held 7 bases outside the gene matches. For the CDR3, the DNA is TGTGCCAGCCAACCGACAGGGTTTAATGAAAAACTGTTTTTT. Residues: CASQPTGFNEKLFF.

The CDR3 loop reads CASRVIGAGLQPQHF. The CDR3 DNA follows: TGTGCCAGCAGGGTAATTGGGGCAGGCCTACAGCCCCAGCATTTT. This chain joins TRBV6-1 and TRBJ1-5, with TRBD1 as a possible D gene (5 bases). Between the trimmed V and J ends, which lost 6 bases and 7 bases, there was a span of 19 bases. The CDR3 extends over 15 amino acids. The germline gives CDR1 MNHNS, CDR2 SASEGT.

The rearrangement uses TRBV18 and TRBJ1-2; D remains ambiguous. The CDR3 has 13 amino acids. Trimming shortened V by 2 bases and J by 5 bases, and 9 bases separated the two germline ends. CDR1 and CDR2 from the germline V gene are KGHSH and LQKENI. The CDR3: CASSPEQTYGYTF. The CDR3 nucleotides are TGTGCCAGCTCACCAGAACAGACATATGGCTACACCTTC.

The V and J genes are TRBV19 and TRBJ1-1, with D unresolved. The CDR3 extends over 13 amino acids. Trimming pared 5 bases from V and 3 bases from J, leaving 10 bases between. Germline V gene data show CDR1 as LNHDA and CDR2 as SQIVND (reference sequence). The CDR3 region has the DNA TGTGCCAGTAGTCAGAAACAGCACACTGAAGCTTTCTTT. Residues: CASSQKQHTEAFF.

This clone was recorded once. This chain uses TRBV7-8 with TRBJ1-4, with a possible D match to TRBD1 (5 bases). CDR1 SGHVS and CDR2 FQNEAQ come from the germline V gene. Trimming removed 0 bases from V and 8 bases from J, with 16 bases in between. This CDR3 contains 16 residues. DNA of the CDR3: TGTGCCAGCAGCTTAGCGCTGAGGGGCGCGGGGGAAAAACTGTTTTTT. Translating it yields CASSLALRGAGEKLFF.

The V gene is TRBV6-6, the J gene TRBJ1-2; 9 bases align to TRBD1. The CDR3 has 14 amino acids. CDR1 and CDR2 from the germline V gene are MNHNY and SVGAGI (reference sequence). V dropped 5 bases and J dropped 5; count of bases not matched to a gene: 6. CDR3 residues: CASSQQGARYGYTF. The CDR3 DNA sequence: TGTGCCAGCAGTCAACAGGGGGCGCGGTATGGCTACACCTTC.

The rearrangement links TRBV29-1 to TRBJ2-7; 7 positions agree with TRBD1. The CDR3 is made up of 15 amino acids. Trimming took 3 bases from V and 2 from J; bases not matched to a gene: 10. Per the germline V gene, CDR1 is SQVTM and CDR2 is ANQGSEA. DNA of the CDR3: TGCAGCGTTGAGGGAGACAGGGAAAGCGCCTACGAGCAGTACTTC. As protein: CSVEGDRESAYEQYF.

The chain combines TRBV7-2 with TRBJ1-4; D uncertain. The CDR3 runs to 14 residues. Per the germline V gene, CDR1 is SGHTA and CDR2 is FQGNSA. Trimming cost V 1 base and J 8 bases, with 11 bases left between them. The CDR3 sequence: CASSLGTPREKLFF. The CDR3 DNA follows: TGTGCCAGCAGCTTAGGTACGCCGCGAGAAAAACTGTTTTTT.

This clone was counted a few times. The CDR3 region has the DNA TGTGCCAGCTTCGGGGTGGCGAACACTGAAGCTTTCTTT. The encoded protein is CASFGVANTEAFF. The rearrangement joins TRBV6-6 to TRBJ1-1; D is undetermined. The CDR3 extends over 13 amino acids. V shed 8 bases and J shed 1 base, with 11 bases lying between them. Per germline, CDR1 MNHNY and CDR2 SVGAGI (reference sequence).

This clone has only one observation. J is TRBJ2-3 and V is TRBV9; 9 bases fit TRBD1. This CDR3 has 15 residues. After removal of 2 bases from V and 6 bases from J, the junction contained 7 bases not matched to a gene. CDR1 SGDLS and CDR2 YYNGEE come from the germline V gene. The CDR3, as DNA: TGTGCCAGCAGCGTTTCCGGGACAGGGATGGATACGCAGTATTTT. It specifies CASSVSGTGMDTQYF.

This clone appeared a few times. The rearrangement uses TRBV7-9 and TRBJ2-2, with 12 bases fitting TRBD2. There are 16 residues in the CDR3. V lost 8 bases, J lost 0 bases, and 4 bases stayed unmatched. Germline V gene data show CDR1 as SEHNR and CDR2 as FQNEAQ (reference sequence). The CDR3 here is CASSTSGGANTGELFF. In DNA form, the CDR3 reads TGTGCCAGCTCGACTAGCGGGGGAGCGAACACCGGGGAGCTGTTTTTT.

This clone showed up just once. This sequence joins TRBV7-9 and TRBJ1-1, with D unclear. The germline CDR1 and CDR2 sequences are SEHNR and FQNEAQ (reference sequence). The CDR3 runs to 12 residues. V dropped 5 bases and J dropped 3 bases, with 7 bases sitting between them. DNA of the CDR3: TGTGCCAGCAGCCCGCGGGACACTGAAGCTTTCTTT. Protein sequence: CASSPRDTEAFF.

This clone was counted once. The chain joins TRBV19 to TRBJ2-1; D might be TRBD1 (5 bases). V was pared by 3 bases and J by 6 bases, with 12 bases between. The CDR3 is made up of 14 amino acids. The germline V gene encodes CDR1 LNHDA and CDR2 SQIVND (reference sequence). CDR3 protein: CASSMWAGRNEQFF. CDR3 in DNA: TGTGCCAGTAGTATGTGGGCAGGGCGCAATGAGCAGTTCTTC.